This is a list of T cell receptor beta chains from one sample in a study of cytomegalovirus exposure and HLA in healthy donors. The data were produced by immunoSEQ multiplex PCR, yet TCRdb's version contains in-frame clones alone and is incomplete. Among 220,000 or so clones listed, around 80% were seen once. The sequencing sample was made of PBMCs. These receptors were obtained from a young woman in good health and CMV-seropositive. CDR3s include the opening cysteine and the closing phenylalanine or tryptophan. The D gene is left open where the match is weak.

. | TRBJ1-2 | TRBV6-1 | CASTIGTGLNYGYTF
TRBD1 | TRBJ1-1 | TRBV10-3 | CAIRDRDQQEAFF
TRBD1 | TRBJ1-5 | TRBV6-6 | CASSYPDRGGGQPQHF
. | TRBJ2-3 | TRBV27 | CASSLSSLATDTQYF
TRBD1 | TRBJ2-7 | TRBV6-6 | CASESDGTGDHEQYF
TRBD1 | TRBJ1-1 | TRBV29-1 | CSVPRGLGGNTEAFF
TRBD1 | TRBJ1-2 | TRBV4-3 | CASSPRTGLGYTF
. | TRBJ2-7 | TRBV5-4 | CASSLDLWGEQYF
. | TRBJ1-2 | TRBV7-9 | CASTPMGQTFFYGYTF
. | TRBJ2-3 | TRBV18 | CASSPPQISDTQYF
. | TRBJ1-1 | TRBV7-2 | CASSPSVNTEAFF
TRBD1 | TRBJ1-1 | TRBV28 | CASRTGYTEAFF
. | TRBJ1-1 | TRBV6-5 | CASSYQLNTEAFF
TRBD1 | TRBJ2-2 | TRBV2 | CASSETGLDTGELFF
. | TRBJ2-3 | TRBV11-1 | CASSPEGAATDTQYF
. | TRBJ2-3 | TRBV4-1 | CASSQDGPPLRTWSRSDTQYF
TRBD1 | TRBJ2-1 | TRBV28 | CAGQGNLGEQFF